Below, 9 T cell receptor beta chains from the same sample are listed, as sequenced in a study of blood T cells in healthy people across ages. With a J-beta primer mix and a sample-barcoded 5' primer, a second PCR ran roughly 6 to 12 cycles. TCRdb re-called the 5' RACE reads through MiXCR, storing one row per CDR3 protein. There are some 1.6 million distinct CDR3 sequences in the sample; approximately 32% occur only once, and 11% lies in the top ten. The material sequenced was blood. All receptors come from a woman aged 30 to 39 in good health.

This rearrangement joins TRBV4-1 to TRBJ2-7; the match to TRBD2 covers 9 bases. Germline V gene sequence: CDR1 MGHRA, CDR2 YSYEKL. The junction had 5 bases not matched to a gene; V was cut back by 3 bases and J by 5 bases. This CDR3 comprises 14 residues. The CDR3 loop is CASSQGLACDEQYF. The CDR3 nucleotides are TGCGCCAGCAGCCAGGGACTAGCTTGCGACGAGCAGTACTTC.

V usage is TRBV6-1 and J usage is TRBJ1-4; no clear D. Germline V lookup: CDR1 MNHNS, CDR2 SASEGT. There are 14 residues in the CDR3. The V end was cut by 0 bases, the J end by 4 bases, with 6 bases between. CDR3 sequence reads: CASSEASGNEKLFF. The CDR3 coding sequence is TGTGCCAGCAGTGAAGCAAGTGGTAATGAAAAACTGTTTTTT.

The J gene is TRBJ2-5, the V gene TRBV12-5, with TRBD2 matching over 7 bases. Trimming removed 7 bases from V and 5 bases from J; junction bases left unmatched: 10. Germline CDR1 reads LGHNT; CDR2 reads FRNRAP. The CDR3 consists of 14 residues. The CDR3 DNA sequence: TGTGCTAGTGCGTTGGCGGGAGTGGGGGAGACCCAGTACTTC. This codes for CASALAGVGETQYF. Supplemented by reference TRBV12-5 and TRBJ2-5, the full variable domain reads DARVTQTPRHKVTEMGQEVTMRCQPILGHNTVFWYRQTMMQGLELLAYFRNRAPLDDSGMPKDRFSAEMPDATLATLKIQPSEPRDSAVYFCASALAGVGETQYFGPGTRLLVL.

J is TRBJ2-1 and V is TRBV7-7; the D is unclear. Trimming stripped 6 bases from V and 9 bases from J, with 6 bases between. In germline, CDR1 is SSHAT, CDR2 FNYEAQ (reference sequence). CDR3 length: 10 amino acids. CDR3 sequence reads: CASRVPEQFF. The DNA for the CDR3 is TGTGCCAGCAGGGTACCTGAGCAGTTCTTC.

The gene calls are TRBV10-3 and TRBJ1-2, with a weak D call TRBD1 (5 bases). Germline V gene sequence: CDR1 ENHRY, CDR2 SYGVKD. This CDR3 spans 14 amino acids. V was clipped by 0 bases and J by 5 bases, with 10 bases between them. The CDR3 DNA is TGTGCCATCAGTGAGTCCCCGGGGGGTTATGGCTACACCTTC. Translated: CAISESPGGYGYTF.

There are a few counts of this clonotype. The J gene is TRBJ2-5, the V gene TRBV11-2, with D perhaps TRBD1 or TRBD2 (5 bases each). The V end was cut by 5 bases, the J end by 2 bases, with 15 bases between. From germline, CDR1 is SGHAT and CDR2 FQNNGV. This CDR3 is built from 15 residues. CDR3 sequence: CASSVATAVQETQYF. As DNA, the CDR3 is TGTGCCAGCAGCGTAGCGACAGCCGTTCAAGAGACCCAGTACTTC.

The chain uses TRBV4-2 and TRBJ1-2; TRBD1 is a possible D gene (5 bases). Germline CDR1 is LGHNA and CDR2 is YNFKEQ. V was cut by 1 base and J by 5 bases, with 20 bases left in between. CDR3 length: 17 residues. CDR3 nucleotide sequence: TGTGCCAGCAGCCAAGCTAACGACAGATCCGAGGGATATGGCTACACCTTC. Amino acids: CASSQANDRSEGYGYTF.

V and J are TRBV28 and TRBJ2-6; D remains ambiguous. The CDR3 sequence is 15 residues long. Trimming stripped 2 bases from V and 0 bases from J, with 5 bases between. Germline CDR1 reads MDHEN; CDR2 reads SYDVKM. In nucleotides, the CDR3 is TGTGCCAGCAGTTTAACCCACTCTGGGGCCAACGTCCTGACTTTC. Translation gives CASSLTHSGANVLTF.

The V and J genes are TRBV20-1 and TRBJ2-1, with a tentative D call TRBD2 (5 bases). V was shortened by 3 bases and J by 4 bases, with 19 bases between the two germline ends. Germline V gene data show CDR1 as DFQATT and CDR2 as SNEGSKA (reference sequence). This CDR3 contains 16 residues. The CDR3 region has the DNA TGCAGTGCTAGCTCGCCTAGCAGTGTGCTTTACAATGAGCAGTTCTTC. It encodes CSASSPSSVLYNEQFF.